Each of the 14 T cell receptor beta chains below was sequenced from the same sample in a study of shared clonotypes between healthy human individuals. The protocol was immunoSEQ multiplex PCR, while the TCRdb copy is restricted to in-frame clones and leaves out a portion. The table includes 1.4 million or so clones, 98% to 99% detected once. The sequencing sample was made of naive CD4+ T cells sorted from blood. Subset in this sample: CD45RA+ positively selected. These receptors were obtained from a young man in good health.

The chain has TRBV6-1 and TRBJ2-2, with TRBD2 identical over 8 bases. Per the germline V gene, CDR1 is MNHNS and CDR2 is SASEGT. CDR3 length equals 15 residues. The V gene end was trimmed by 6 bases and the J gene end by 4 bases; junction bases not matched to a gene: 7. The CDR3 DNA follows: TGTGCCAGCAGAGAGCGGGAGAGAGGCACCGGGGAGCTGTTTTTT. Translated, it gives CASRERERGTGELFF.

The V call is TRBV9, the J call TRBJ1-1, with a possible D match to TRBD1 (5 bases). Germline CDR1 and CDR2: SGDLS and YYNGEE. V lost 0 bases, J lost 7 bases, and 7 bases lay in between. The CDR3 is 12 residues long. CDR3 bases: TGTGCCAGCAGCGTAGGGGGGGTTGAAGCTTTCTTT. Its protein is CASSVGGVEAFF. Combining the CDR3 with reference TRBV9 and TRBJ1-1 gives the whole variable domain DSGVTQTPKHLITATGQRVTLRCSPRSGDLSVYWYQQSLDQGLQFLIQYYNGEERAKGNILERFSAQQFPDLHSELNLSSLELGDSALYFCASSVGGVEAFFGQGTRLTVV.

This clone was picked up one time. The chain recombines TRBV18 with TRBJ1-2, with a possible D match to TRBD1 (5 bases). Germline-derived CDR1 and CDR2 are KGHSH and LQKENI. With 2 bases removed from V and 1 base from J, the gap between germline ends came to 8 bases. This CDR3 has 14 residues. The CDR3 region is CASSPAQVNYGYTF. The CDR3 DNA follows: TGTGCCAGCTCACCAGCACAGGTTAACTATGGCTACACCTTC.

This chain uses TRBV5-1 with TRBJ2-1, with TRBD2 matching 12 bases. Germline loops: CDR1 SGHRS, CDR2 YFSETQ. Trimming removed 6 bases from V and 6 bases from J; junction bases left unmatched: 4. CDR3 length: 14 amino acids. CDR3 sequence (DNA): TGCGCCAGCACCTGGACTAGCGGGGTCAATGAGCAGTTCTTC. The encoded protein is CASTWTSGVNEQFF.

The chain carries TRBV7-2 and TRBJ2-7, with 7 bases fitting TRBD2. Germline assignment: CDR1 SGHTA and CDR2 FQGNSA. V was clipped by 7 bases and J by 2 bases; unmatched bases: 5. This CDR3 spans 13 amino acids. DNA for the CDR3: TGTGCCAGCAAGGGGACTACCACCTACGAGCAGTACTTC. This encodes CASKGTTTYEQYF.

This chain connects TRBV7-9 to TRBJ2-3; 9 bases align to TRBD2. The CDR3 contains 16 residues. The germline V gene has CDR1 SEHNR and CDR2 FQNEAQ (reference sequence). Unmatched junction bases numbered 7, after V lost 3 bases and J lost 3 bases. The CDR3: CASSFSAGGPTDTQYF. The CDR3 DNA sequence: TGTGCCAGCAGCTTCTCGGCGGGAGGGCCTACAGATACGCAGTATTTT.

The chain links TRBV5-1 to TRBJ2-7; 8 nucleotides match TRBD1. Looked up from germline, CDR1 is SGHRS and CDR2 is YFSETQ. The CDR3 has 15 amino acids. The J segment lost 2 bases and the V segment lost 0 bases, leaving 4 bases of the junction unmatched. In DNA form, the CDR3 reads TGCGCCAGCAGCTTGGTCCAGGGGGCCACCTACGAGCAGTACTTC. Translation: CASSLVQGATYEQYF.

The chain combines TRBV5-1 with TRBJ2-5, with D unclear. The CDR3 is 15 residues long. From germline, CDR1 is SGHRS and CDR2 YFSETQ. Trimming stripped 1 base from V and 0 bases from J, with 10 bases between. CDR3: CASSLIWLYQETQYF. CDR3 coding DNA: TGCGCCAGCAGCTTGATTTGGCTGTACCAAGAGACCCAGTACTTC.

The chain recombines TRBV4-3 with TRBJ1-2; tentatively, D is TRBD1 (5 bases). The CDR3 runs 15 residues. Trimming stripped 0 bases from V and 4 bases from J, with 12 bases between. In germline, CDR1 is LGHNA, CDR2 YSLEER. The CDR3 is CASSQEIGRAYGYTF. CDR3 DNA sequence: TGCGCCAGCAGCCAAGAGATAGGCAGGGCCTATGGCTACACCTTC.

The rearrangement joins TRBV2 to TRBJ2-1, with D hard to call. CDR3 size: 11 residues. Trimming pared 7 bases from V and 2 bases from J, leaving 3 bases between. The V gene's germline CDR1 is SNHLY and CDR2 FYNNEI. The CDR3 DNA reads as TGTGCCAGCACGACCTACAATGAGCAGTTCTTC. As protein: CASTTYNEQFF.

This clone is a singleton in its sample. The DNA of the CDR3 is TGCGCCAGCAGTGACCAGGGACAGGGGGCGCGAGAGACCCAGTACTTC. Protein: CASSDQGQGARETQYF. V usage is TRBV10-2 and J usage is TRBJ2-5; 12 nucleotides align to TRBD1. Germline V gives CDR1 WSHSY, CDR2 SAAADI. This CDR3 spans 16 amino acids. V lost 3 bases, J lost 4 bases, and 6 bases stayed unmatched.

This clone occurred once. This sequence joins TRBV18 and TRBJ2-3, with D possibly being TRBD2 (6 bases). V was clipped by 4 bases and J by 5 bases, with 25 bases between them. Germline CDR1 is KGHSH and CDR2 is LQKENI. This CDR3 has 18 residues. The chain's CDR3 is CASSLFPPDLGGEDTQYF. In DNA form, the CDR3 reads TGTGCCAGCTCACTCTTCCCCCCGGACCTCGGAGGGGAAGATACGCAGTATTTT.

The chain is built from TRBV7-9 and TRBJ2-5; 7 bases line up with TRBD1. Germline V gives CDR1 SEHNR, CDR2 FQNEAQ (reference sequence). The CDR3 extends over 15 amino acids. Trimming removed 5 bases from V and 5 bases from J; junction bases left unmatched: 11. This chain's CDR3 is CASSRQGKLAETQYF. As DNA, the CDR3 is TGTGCCAGCAGCCGACAGGGAAAATTGGCTGAGACCCAGTACTTC.

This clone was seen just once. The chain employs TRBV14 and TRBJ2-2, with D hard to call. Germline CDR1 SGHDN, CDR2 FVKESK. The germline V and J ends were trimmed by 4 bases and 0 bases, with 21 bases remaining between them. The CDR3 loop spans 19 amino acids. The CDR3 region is CASSRVMRWAATNTGELFF. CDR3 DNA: TGTGCCAGCAGCCGGGTGATGCGTTGGGCAGCCACGAACACCGGGGAGCTGTTTTTT.